These 20 T cell receptor beta chains originate from one sample sequenced in a study of blood T cell repertoires in COVID-19. Sequencing was performed with immunoSEQ multiplex PCR; in TCRdb, only in-frame clones are kept and a portion is missing. In the table there are about 190,000 clones, 70% to 85% of which are singletons. What was sequenced was peripheral blood. All receptors derive from a woman aged 45-65 years with acute or convalescent COVID-19.

This clone appeared a few times. The CDR3 bases are TGTGCCACCAGTGTACCTAGCGGGGGGGTCTACGAGCAGTACTTC. Protein sequence: CATSVPSGGVYEQYF. The chain is built from TRBV24-1 and TRBJ2-7, with 12 positions matching TRBD2. CDR3 length equals 15 residues. Germline lookup yields CDR1 KGHDR and CDR2 SFDVKD. Trimming removed 5 bases from V and 3 bases from J; junction bases left unmatched: 4.

The chain is built from TRBV7-2 and TRBJ2-5; D may be TRBD2 (6 bases). The CDR3 is 16 residues long. The germline gives CDR1 SGHTA, CDR2 FQGNSA. V lost 4 bases and J lost 1, with 16 bases in between. CDR3 sequence: CASSSRGVGLQETQYF. The CDR3 region has the DNA TGTGCCAGCAGCTCCCGTGGGGTGGGACTCCAAGAGACCCAGTACTTC.

The chain uses TRBV6-6 and TRBJ1-1; TRBD1 agrees at 9 bases. This CDR3 comprises 14 residues. V lost 6 bases and J lost 7; bases outside the gene matches: 9. Germline V CDR1 and CDR2: MNHNY, SVGAGI (reference sequence). Here the CDR3 DNA reads TGTGCCAGCAGGACCGGACAGGGGATCGGTGAAGCTTTCTTT. Amino acids: CASRTGQGIGEAFF.

The J gene is TRBJ2-7, the V gene TRBV5-8, with D possibly matching TRBD1 (5 bases). The V gene lost 7 bases and the J gene lost 7 bases, with 15 bases spanning the gap. The CDR3 is made up of 12 amino acids. The germline V gene has CDR1 SGHTS and CDR2 YDEGEE. The CDR3 sequence: CASSRVGREQYF. The CDR3 DNA sequence: TGTGCCAGCTCGCGAGTGGGGCGGGAGCAGTACTTC.

This clone was detected a few times. The V and J genes are TRBV4-1 and TRBJ2-3; a weak D match, TRBD2 (6 bases). There are 13 residues in the CDR3. Trimming took off 2 bases at V and 5 bases at J, with 8 bases between the two ends. CDR1 MGHRA and CDR2 YSYEKL come from the germline V gene. The CDR3 spells CASSQPGLDTQYF. CDR3 bases: TGCGCCAGCAGCCAACCGGGACTAGATACGCAGTATTTT.

The chain recombines TRBV27 with TRBJ1-6, with 8 nucleotides matching TRBD1. In germline, CDR1 is MNHEY, CDR2 SMNVEV (reference sequence). With 6 bases clipped from V and 7 bases from J, the junction kept 8 bases outside the gene matches. CDR3 length: 15 residues. The CDR3 nucleotides are TGTGCCAGCAGGCTCACGACAGGGGTCAATTCACCCCTCCACTTT. This translates into CASRLTTGVNSPLHF.

This chain uses TRBV30 with TRBJ2-1; 15 bases align to TRBD2. This CDR3 is 19 amino acids long. The ends lost 3 bases at V and 8 bases at J; junction bases unmatched: 17. Germline V lookup: CDR1 GTSNPN, CDR2 SVGIG (reference sequence). This CDR3 is CAWSRPSWTSGRATDEQFF. For the CDR3, the DNA is TGTGCCTGGAGCAGACCTTCCTGGACTAGCGGGAGGGCCACGGATGAGCAGTTCTTC.

The chain couples TRBV12-3 or TRBV12-4 to TRBJ2-7; 10 positions match TRBD1. V shed 2 bases and J 6 bases; nucleotides not matched to a gene: 1. There are 13 residues in the CDR3. CDR3 nucleotides: TGTGCCAGCAGTTTACGGACAGGGGGCGAGCAGTACTTC. It translates to CASSLRTGGEQYF.

The chain joins TRBV25-1 to TRBJ2-1, with 7 bases fitting TRBD2. Looked up from germline, CDR1 is MGHDK and CDR2 is SYGVNS. V dropped 7 bases and J dropped 10; count of bases not matched to a gene: 4. The CDR3 spans 11 residues. DNA of the CDR3: TGTGCCAGCACTTCAGCGGGGGAGCAGTTCTTC. Translation: CASTSAGEQFF. The variable domain in full, completed from reference TRBV25-1 and TRBJ2-1, reads EADIYQTPRYLVIGTGKKITLECSQTMGHDKMYWYQQDPGMELHLIHYSYGVNSTEKGDLSSESTVSRIRTEHFPLTLESARPSHTSQYLCASTSAGEQFFGPGTRLTVL.

The chain has TRBV6-5 and TRBJ1-1, with D maybe TRBD1 (5 bases). CDR3 size: 14 residues. V shed 2 bases and J shed 3 bases, with 10 bases lying between them. In germline, CDR1 is MNHEY, CDR2 SVGAGI. The CDR3 DNA reads TGTGCCAGCAGTTACGGGGGGATTTACACTGAAGCTTTCTTT. This sequence encodes CASSYGGIYTEAFF.

Only a few counts were recorded for this clone. This chain connects TRBV4-2 to TRBJ1-6; D might be TRBD1 (6 bases). Trimming cost V 1 base and J 9 bases, with 13 bases left between them. Germline assignment: CDR1 LGHNA and CDR2 YNFKEQ. The CDR3 is made up of 15 amino acids. The CDR3 nucleotides are TGTGCCAGCAGCCAAGCTGGACAGTCGGGTTCACCCCTCCACTTT. This translates into CASSQAGQSGSPLHF.

V and J are TRBV7-2 and TRBJ1-4; 8 positions match TRBD1. CDR3 size: 15 residues. J lost 4 bases, V lost 4 bases, and 5 bases had no gene match. Per the germline V gene, CDR1 is SGHTA and CDR2 is FQGNSA. CDR3 protein: CASSSQGASNEKLFF. The CDR3 DNA follows: TGTGCCAGCAGCTCCCAGGGGGCAAGTAATGAAAAACTGTTTTTT.

This chain links TRBV6-5 with TRBJ1-5; TRBD1 matches at 9 bases. J gave up 4 bases and V 10 bases, and 8 bases lay outside the gene matches. CDR3 length: 14 residues. The germline V gene has CDR1 MNHEY and CDR2 SVGAGI. CDR3 protein: CATGDRVSNQPQHF. CDR3 bases: TGTGCCACCGGGGACAGGGTATCGAATCAGCCCCAGCATTTT.

The chain has TRBV19 and TRBJ2-7; D is unresolved. CDR3 length equals 12 residues. V was clipped by 3 bases and J by 5 bases, with 8 bases between them. Germline CDR1 and CDR2: LNHDA and SQIVND (reference sequence). CDR3 amino acids: CASSIDRDEQYF. DNA of the CDR3: TGTGCCAGTAGTATTGATCGGGACGAGCAGTACTTC. Full variable domain (outside the CDR3, taken from reference TRBV19 and TRBJ2-7): DGGITQSPKYLFRKEGQNVTLSCEQNLNHDAMYWYRQDPGQGLRLIYYSQIVNDFQKGDIAEGYSVSREKKESFPLTVTSAQKNPTAFYLCASSIDRDEQYFGPGTRLTVT.

This clone has just a few counts. This chain links TRBV6-6 with TRBJ1-1; 8 bases align to TRBD1. V lost 2 bases, J lost 2 bases, and 1 base stayed unmatched. Looked up from germline, CDR1 is MNHNY and CDR2 is SVGAGI (reference sequence). The CDR3 has 14 residues. CDR3 DNA: TGTGCCAGCAGTTACGGACAGGGCAACACTGAAGCTTTCTTT. It yields the protein CASSYGQGNTEAFF.

This chain links TRBV6-6 with TRBJ2-7; 8 bases are shared with TRBD1. Germline loops: CDR1 MNHNY, CDR2 SVGAGI (reference sequence). Trimming took 4 bases from V and 3 from J; bases not matched to a gene: 5. CDR3 length equals 14 residues. CDR3 sequence reads: CASSLDRVSYEQYF. As DNA, the CDR3 is TGTGCCAGCAGTTTGGACAGGGTAAGCTACGAGCAGTACTTC.

The CDR3 nucleotides read TGTGCCAGCTCACCAACGCGGACAGGGGCCCAAGAGACCCAGTACTTC. This sequence encodes CASSPTRTGAQETQYF. The V call is TRBV18, the J call TRBJ2-5, with 9 bases fitting TRBD1. The CDR3 length is 16 residues. Germline V CDR1 and CDR2: KGHSH, LQKENI. V dropped 2 bases and J dropped 1; count of bases not matched to a gene: 5. Complete variable domain (other parts from reference TRBV18 and TRBJ2-5): NAGVMQNPRHLVRRRGQEARLRCSPMKGHSHVYWYRQLPEEGLKFMVYLQKENIIDESGMPKERFSAEFPKEGPSILRIQQVVRGDSAAYFCASSPTRTGAQETQYFGPGTRLLVL.

The chain employs TRBV19 and TRBJ2-6; D is uncertain. Germline V lookup: CDR1 LNHDA, CDR2 SQIVND (reference sequence). Between the trimmed V and J ends, which lost 9 bases and 0 bases, there was a span of 3 bases. This CDR3 spans 12 amino acids. The CDR3 here is CASNSGANVLTF. The CDR3 DNA reads TGTGCCAGCAACTCTGGGGCCAACGTCCTGACTTTC.

V and J are TRBV19 and TRBJ1-2, with a weak D call TRBD1 (5 bases). CDR3 length: 14 residues. V lost 2 bases and J lost 4, with 11 bases in between. The germline CDR1 and CDR2 sequences are LNHDA and SQIVND (reference sequence). The CDR3 region has the DNA TGTGCCAGTAGTATAAGGCAGGGCCCCTATGGCTACACCTTC. Its translation is CASSIRQGPYGYTF.

The chain uses TRBV18 and TRBJ1-2, with 9 nucleotides matching TRBD1. After removal of 3 bases from V and 10 bases from J, the junction contained 3 bases not matched to a gene. CDR1 and CDR2 (germline): KGHSH, LQKENI. The CDR3 has 12 amino acids. The chain's CDR3 is CASSPGQGYYTF. The DNA for the CDR3 is TGTGCCAGCTCACCGGGACAGGGATACTACACCTTC.